This T cell receptor beta chain was sequenced during a study of read filtering for tumor transcriptome and immune sequencing. General observations from the study: Compared with RNA-seq, IR-seq gave much higher clonotype depth and reliability. This fraction held mixed bone marrow immune cells after CD138-negative sorting.

Sampling of bone marrow took place during active disease in every patient. This clonotype was seen repeatedly, ten times or more. Antigen specificity is unknown. The CDR3 is 16 residues long. The library was built from about 370 ng RNA with molecular barcoded adaptors for alpha/delta and beta/gamma chains. TCRdb redid the calling of the reads with MiXCR, one entry per CDR3 protein. The sample carries 40,000 or so distinct CDR3 sequences, roughly an eighth recorded once. The chain combines TRBV21-1 with TRBJ2-1; the DNA was not compared with TRBD2, the D call given in the table. TRBV21-1 is tagged as a pseudogene. Sequenced input: a population of CD138-negative cells sorted from bone marrow. The TCR sequence derives from a donor older than 35 with multiple myeloma. CDR3 loop: CASSKAKLAGDDEQFF. In DNA, the CDR3 is TGTGCCAGCAGCAAAGCGAAACTAGCGGGAGACGATGAGCAGTTCTTC.